What follows is one T cell receptor (beta chain) and its context. This sample stems from a study of TIL therapy for anti-PD-1-resistant metastatic lung cancer. The time point is: pre-treatment sample, taken before nivolumab and TIL therapy. Tumor tissue came from excised metastases, mostly pleural nodules or supraclavicular lymph nodes. Stage 4 NSCLC adults joined between 2017 and 2020. The libraries were made with immunoSEQ v3. Sequencing depth was 2 million to 2.5 million read pairs for survey level, roughly 4.5-6.5 million for deep. The table came from immunoSEQ multiplex PCR; TCRdb's copy has only in-frame clones and leaves some out. The data contain approximately 24,000 clones, over 55% of them seen just once; the ten biggest clones take up approximately 7.3%. CDR1 and CDR2 (germline): SGHRS, YFSETQ. This CDR3 comprises 15 residues. With 4 bases clipped from V and 0 bases from J, the junction kept 7 bases outside the gene matches.

This TCR came from a person aged 30 to 80 with non-small cell lung cancer. The V gene is TRBV5-1, the J gene TRBJ2-7; 7 bases are a match to TRBD1. This specimen consisted of tumor tissue, obtained at baseline. CDR3 bases: TGCGCCAGCAGCCGTACCGACAGGGCCTCCTACGAGCAGTACTTC. As protein: CASSRTDRASYEQYF.